Listed below are T cell receptor beta chains from one sample, sequenced in a study of control samples from healthy donors and cancer patients. Clones were read by immunoSEQ multiplex PCR, and TCRdb kept only the in-frame ones, dropping some. The sample contains around 150,000 clones, about 90% of which appear only once. Sample: blood. The receptor set was obtained from a young man in good health. CDR3s include the opening cysteine and the closing phenylalanine or tryptophan. Fields, in order: J gene, CDR3 length, V gene, CDR3 protein.

J gene: TRBJ2-7
CDR3 length: 15
V gene: TRBV5-6
CDR3 protein: CASSLGLGTGVEQYF

J gene: TRBJ2-3
CDR3 length: 12
V gene: TRBV12-3/TRBV12-4
CDR3 protein: CASKLNTDTQYF

J gene: TRBJ1-4
CDR3 length: 15
V gene: TRBV6-5
CDR3 protein: CASSSTMTTNEKLFF

J gene: TRBJ2-7
CDR3 length: 15
V gene: TRBV15
CDR3 protein: CATSRDVGGPYEQYF

J gene: TRBJ2-3
CDR3 length: 14
V gene: TRBV5-4
CDR3 protein: CASSLGRGSDTQYF

J gene: TRBJ1-6
CDR3 length: 13
V gene: TRBV5-6
CDR3 protein: CASSLGTHSPLHF

J gene: TRBJ2-1
CDR3 length: 18
V gene: TRBV27
CDR3 protein: CASSPRTSAPLLYNEQFF

J gene: TRBJ2-1
CDR3 length: 12
V gene: TRBV7-9
CDR3 protein: CASSLSYNEQFF

J gene: TRBJ2-4
CDR3 length: 15
V gene: TRBV19
CDR3 protein: CASSIPGQGADIQYF

J gene: TRBJ1-1
CDR3 length: 14
V gene: TRBV4-2
CDR3 protein: CASSRTGGITEAFF

J gene: TRBJ2-1
CDR3 length: 15
V gene: TRBV28
CDR3 protein: CASSSRLAGNNEQFF

J gene: TRBJ1-3
CDR3 length: 15
V gene: TRBV7-8
CDR3 protein: CASSFGQVSGNTIYF

J gene: TRBJ2-5
CDR3 length: 11
V gene: TRBV28
CDR3 protein: CASNSIETQYF

J gene: TRBJ1-1
CDR3 length: 14
V gene: TRBV7-9
CDR3 protein: CASSYGQVNTEAFF

J gene: TRBJ1-2
CDR3 length: 13
V gene: TRBV18
CDR3 protein: CASSPAQSSGYTF

J gene: TRBJ2-7
CDR3 length: 15
V gene: TRBV18
CDR3 protein: CASSPPQGEALGQYF

J gene: TRBJ1-2
CDR3 length: 13
V gene: TRBV6-6
CDR3 protein: CASSVTRNYGYTF

J gene: TRBJ2-3
CDR3 length: 13
V gene: TRBV6-5
CDR3 protein: CASRLSPADTQYF

J gene: TRBJ1-3
CDR3 length: 18
V gene: TRBV7-2
CDR3 protein: CASSLLSGALERGNTIYF

J gene: TRBJ2-2
CDR3 length: 14
V gene: TRBV6-5
CDR3 protein: CASSQRRGPGELFF

J gene: TRBJ2-7
CDR3 length: 13
V gene: TRBV12-3/TRBV12-4
CDR3 protein: CASSWTGMGEQYF

J gene: TRBJ2-5
CDR3 length: 14
V gene: TRBV5-1
CDR3 protein: CASSSGLAKETQYF

J gene: TRBJ2-1
CDR3 length: 13
V gene: TRBV19
CDR3 protein: CASGRGHYNEQFF

J gene: TRBJ2-2
CDR3 length: 15
V gene: TRBV2
CDR3 protein: CASSEEVSYTGELFF

J gene: TRBJ1-1
CDR3 length: 15
V gene: TRBV18
CDR3 protein: CASSPYGQGSTEAFF

J gene: TRBJ1-1
CDR3 length: 17
V gene: TRBV4-1
CDR3 protein: CASSQDTRDRGDTEAFF

J gene: TRBJ1-5
CDR3 length: 12
V gene: TRBV6-2/TRBV6-3
CDR3 protein: CASSYYVGPQHF

J gene: TRBJ2-7
CDR3 length: 16
V gene: TRBV7-2
CDR3 protein: CASSIGRTSDSYEQYF

J gene: TRBJ1-2
CDR3 length: 15
V gene: TRBV28
CDR3 protein: CASSLGTVGGYGYTF

J gene: TRBJ1-1
CDR3 length: 14
V gene: TRBV19
CDR3 protein: CASKGGWGGTEAFF

J gene: TRBJ2-5
CDR3 length: 17
V gene: TRBV28
CDR3 protein: CASRGTSGGAERETQYF

J gene: TRBJ2-5
CDR3 length: 15
V gene: TRBV10-2
CDR3 protein: CASSGLAGAKETQYF

J gene: TRBJ1-6
CDR3 length: 15
V gene: TRBV9
CDR3 protein: CASSVRGQLGSPLHF

J gene: TRBJ2-2
CDR3 length: 15
V gene: TRBV4-2
CDR3 protein: CASSQAHRDTGELFF

J gene: TRBJ2-1
CDR3 length: 14
V gene: TRBV4-3
CDR3 protein: CASSRQGVYNEQFF

J gene: TRBJ2-7
CDR3 length: 15
V gene: TRBV7-9
CDR3 protein: CASSRTGTKDYEQYF

J gene: TRBJ1-1
CDR3 length: 12
V gene: TRBV6-2/TRBV6-3
CDR3 protein: CASSLWTGEAFF

J gene: TRBJ2-3
CDR3 length: 15
V gene: TRBV2
CDR3 protein: CASSEDGGNTDTQYF

J gene: TRBJ2-7
CDR3 length: 14
V gene: TRBV6-2/TRBV6-3
CDR3 protein: CASSIQGALSEQYF

J gene: TRBJ1-4
CDR3 length: 14
V gene: TRBV2
CDR3 protein: CASSRDRANEKLFF

J gene: TRBJ2-1
CDR3 length: 17
V gene: TRBV28
CDR3 protein: CASSLTRRSAGVNEQFF

J gene: TRBJ1-6
CDR3 length: 16
V gene: TRBV14
CDR3 protein: CASSAKGGVYNSPLHF

J gene: TRBJ1-2
CDR3 length: 11
V gene: TRBV6-5
CDR3 protein: CASSFRGGYTF

J gene: TRBJ2-3
CDR3 length: 13
V gene: TRBV11-2
CDR3 protein: CASSPTFTDTQYF

J gene: TRBJ2-7
CDR3 length: 14
V gene: TRBV4-2
CDR3 protein: CASSQGLADYEQYF

J gene: TRBJ2-6
CDR3 length: 16
V gene: TRBV4-2
CDR3 protein: CASSQEAGAGANVLTF

J gene: TRBJ1-2
CDR3 length: 13
V gene: TRBV5-1
CDR3 protein: CASSLGGDVDYTF

J gene: TRBJ2-5
CDR3 length: 17
V gene: TRBV4-3
CDR3 protein: CASSPGTSDVFQETQYF

J gene: TRBJ2-7
CDR3 length: 14
V gene: TRBV6-5
CDR3 protein: CASSYQDRGYEQYF

J gene: TRBJ2-7
CDR3 length: 13
V gene: TRBV4-1
CDR3 protein: CASSQRGGYEQYF

J gene: TRBJ2-7
CDR3 length: 16
V gene: TRBV7-2
CDR3 protein: CASSFPQGAATYEQYF

J gene: TRBJ1-1
CDR3 length: 17
V gene: TRBV28
CDR3 protein: CASSLRVTKGLNTEAFF

J gene: TRBJ1-5
CDR3 length: 15
V gene: TRBV19
CDR3 protein: CASTLGQGLDQPQHF

J gene: TRBJ2-7
CDR3 length: 13
V gene: TRBV19
CDR3 protein: CASSAWGGSEQYF

J gene: TRBJ2-7
CDR3 length: 15
V gene: TRBV7-2
CDR3 protein: CASSIETGGAYEQYF